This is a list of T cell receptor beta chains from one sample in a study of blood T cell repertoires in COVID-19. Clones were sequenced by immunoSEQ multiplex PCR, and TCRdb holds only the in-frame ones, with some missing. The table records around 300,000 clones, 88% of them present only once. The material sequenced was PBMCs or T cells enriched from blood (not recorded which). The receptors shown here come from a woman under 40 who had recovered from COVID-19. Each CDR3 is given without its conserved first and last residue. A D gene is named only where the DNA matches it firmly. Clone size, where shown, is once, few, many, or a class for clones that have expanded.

ASSPLPGQGPTDTQY	TRBJ2-3	NA	TRBV18	TRBD1
ASSELGTGGAGGTEAF	TRBJ1-1	NA	TRBV2	TRBD1
SASSGQPQH	TRBJ1-5	NA	TRBV20-1	NA
ASSWGQGGEAF	TRBJ1-1	NA	TRBV5-1	TRBD1
ASSQDMGGGYEQY	TRBJ2-7	NA	TRBV4-1	TRBD2
ASSRDPTGEKLF	TRBJ1-4	NA	TRBV4-1	NA
ASSPLSNEQF	TRBJ2-1	NA	TRBV19	NA
ASSVELWQGLNYGYT	TRBJ1-2	NA	TRBV9	NA
SARLVYEQY	TRBJ2-7	once	TRBV20-1	NA
ASSSGLPIQY	TRBJ2-3	NA	TRBV27	NA
ASSSGTGSYT	TRBJ1-2	NA	TRBV28	TRBD1
ASSARGRDEQY	TRBJ2-7	NA	TRBV7-3	NA
ASSLRVNYGYT	TRBJ1-2	NA	TRBV28	NA
ASSKTGGPTEAF	TRBJ1-1	NA	TRBV27	TRBD1
ASNSGYYTEAF	TRBJ1-1	NA	TRBV19	NA
ASSELGQKQY	TRBJ2-7	NA	TRBV2	TRBD1
ASSEEGMVVNQPQH	TRBJ1-5	NA	TRBV2	NA
ASSNYGLAVYEQY	TRBJ2-7	NA	TRBV7-9	TRBD2
ASSAKKTGGGRVPTDTQY	TRBJ2-3	once	TRBV9	TRBD2
ASSLGASGGQF	TRBJ2-1	once	TRBV5-6	TRBD2